The 18 T cell receptor beta chains reported below all come from one sample, sequenced in a study of technical replicates of blood from a handful of donors (dated by TCRdb to about 2017). Preparation of the library involved the immunoSEQ multiplex PCR assay. This immuneACCESS table, as held by TCRdb, lists in-frame sequences with V and J called but not all clones. Of the missing ones, under half trace to an unresolved V gene in checked studies; the others have no known cause. A total of roughly 62,000 clones appear in this sample, roughly 86% of them only once. The ten largest make up approximately 5% of the sample. The sequencing input was PBMCs. The receptor set was obtained from a human donor in good health. Some clones in this sample may be carry-over from other donors' samples.

The rearrangement links TRBV5-1 to TRBJ2-1; the match to TRBD1 covers 8 bases. The V gene end was trimmed by 3 bases and the J gene end by 15 bases; junction bases not matched to a gene: 5. The germline CDR1 and CDR2 sequences are SGHRS and YFSETQ. The CDR3 is 11 residues long. CDR3 DNA sequence: TGCGCCAGCAGCTCCGACAGGGGAAGGTTCTTC. Translated: CASSSDRGRFF.

The chain joins TRBV9 to TRBJ2-1; 8 positions agree with TRBD2. J lost 10 bases, V lost 3 bases, and 9 bases had no gene match. Germline assignment: CDR1 SGDLS and CDR2 YYNGEE. This CDR3 is built from 14 residues. The CDR3, as DNA: TGTGCCAGCAGCGGCCCGACTAGCGTTTGGGAGCAGTTCTTC. It codes for CASSGPTSVWEQFF.

The chain combines TRBV6-5 with TRBJ2-1; TRBD2 aligns across 7 bases. This CDR3 is built from 14 residues. Germline CDR1 reads MNHEY; CDR2 reads SVGAGI. V was pared by 6 bases and J by 6 bases, with 8 bases of the junction left unmatched. CDR3 region: CASRQGRGFNEQFF. The CDR3 DNA reads as TGTGCCAGCAGACAAGGGCGGGGGTTCAATGAGCAGTTCTTC.

The genes are TRBV28 and TRBJ2-5; 11 nucleotides agree with TRBD2. CDR1 MDHEN and CDR2 SYDVKM come from the germline V gene. The CDR3 length is 17 residues. J was trimmed by 1 base and V by 0 bases; bases with no gene match: 4. CDR3 residues: CASSLWTSGMVQETQYF. CDR3 DNA sequence: TGTGCCAGCAGTTTATGGACTAGCGGGATGGTCCAAGAGACCCAGTACTTC.

This chain links TRBV19 with TRBJ1-1; possibly TRBD1 for D (6 bases). The CDR3 runs 15 residues. Germline CDR1 LNHDA, CDR2 SQIVND (reference sequence). V was cut by 3 bases and J by 5 bases, with 16 bases left in between. The CDR3 loop is CASSIGRGARTEAFF. The CDR3 nucleotides read TGTGCCAGTAGTATTGGTCGGGGGGCCAGGACTGAAGCTTTCTTT.

The chain recombines TRBV29-1 with TRBJ2-5; no clear D. Germline assignment: CDR1 SQVTM and CDR2 ANQGSEA. Trimming cost V 4 bases and J 7 bases, with 16 bases left between them. This CDR3 is built from 13 residues. The CDR3 DNA follows: TGCAGCGTTGTAGCTTTTCAGCCCGGGACCCAGTACTTC. This codes for CSVVAFQPGTQYF.

The rearrangement uses TRBV12-5 and TRBJ2-3; D perhaps matches TRBD2 (5 bases). Per germline, CDR1 LGHNT and CDR2 FRNRAP. This CDR3 is built from 12 residues. V was shortened by 6 bases and J by 5 bases, with 9 bases between the two germline ends. The CDR3 here is CASGHGVDTQYF. CDR3 nucleotide sequence: TGTGCTAGTGGCCACGGGGTAGATACGCAGTATTTT.

The V and J genes are TRBV5-4 and TRBJ1-4; 9 bases line up with TRBD1. Germline V lookup: CDR1 SGHNT, CDR2 YYREEE (reference sequence). V lost 3 bases and J lost 2; bases outside the gene matches: 2. This CDR3 has 15 residues. The CDR3 sequence: CASSWGTGTNEKLFF. CDR3 DNA sequence: TGTGCCAGCAGCTGGGGGACAGGGACTAATGAAAAACTGTTTTTT.

The chain carries TRBV5-4 and TRBJ2-3; D is possibly TRBD1 (5 bases). The CDR3 loop spans 13 amino acids. Germline-derived CDR1 and CDR2 are SGHNT and YYREEE (reference sequence). Between the trimmed V and J ends, which lost 4 bases and 4 bases, there was a span of 10 bases. Written as DNA, the CDR3 is TGTGCCAGCAGCGTCGGACAAGCAGATACGCAGTATTTT. Its translation is CASSVGQADTQYF.

The V and J genes are TRBV10-2 and TRBJ2-1, with D tentatively TRBD2 (6 bases). The CDR3 sequence is 18 residues long. Germline V CDR1 and CDR2: WSHSY, SAAADI. V was pared by 7 bases and J by 6 bases, with 28 bases between. CDR3: CASTYPGTASSLGNEQFF. The DNA for the CDR3 is TGCGCCAGCACCTACCCCGGGACTGCTAGCTCCTTGGGCAATGAGCAGTTCTTC.

The rearrangement links TRBV19 to TRBJ2-1; the D is unclear. This CDR3 region has 15 residues. V lost 3 bases to trimming and J lost 0 bases, with 9 bases between them. Germline CDR1 LNHDA, CDR2 SQIVND (reference sequence). CDR3 in amino acids: CASSILRSSYNEQFF. The CDR3 DNA reads TGTGCCAGTAGTATCTTACGGAGCTCCTACAATGAGCAGTTCTTC.

The chain employs TRBV29-1 and TRBJ1-4, with a tentative D call TRBD1 (6 bases). This CDR3 has 14 amino acids. In germline, CDR1 is SQVTM, CDR2 ANQGSEA. Trimming pared 4 bases from V and 7 bases from J, leaving 16 bases between. Here the CDR3 reads CSVVPRGGGEKLFF. CDR3 coding DNA: TGCAGCGTTGTACCGCGGGGGGGCGGTGAAAAACTGTTTTTT.

The rearrangement joins TRBV19 to TRBJ1-5; D is undetermined. CDR1 and CDR2 (germline): LNHDA, SQIVND (reference sequence). CDR3 length: 14 residues. The germline V and J ends were trimmed by 3 bases and 3 bases, with 9 bases remaining between them. The CDR3, as DNA: TGTGCCAGTAGTATGGAGGGAAACAATCAGCCCCAGCATTTT. Translation: CASSMEGNNQPQHF.

V usage is TRBV5-1 and J usage is TRBJ2-1; D gene uncertain. CDR1 and CDR2 from the germline V gene are SGHRS and YFSETQ. The CDR3 has 17 residues. The V end lost 4 bases, the J end lost 0 bases, and 17 bases lay between the germline ends. CDR3: CASSPFPRLNSYNEQFF. As DNA, the CDR3 is TGCGCCAGCAGCCCCTTCCCCAGGCTTAACTCCTACAATGAGCAGTTCTTC.

This chain uses TRBV5-1 with TRBJ2-7; D not resolved. V was pared by 5 bases and J by 2 bases, with 14 bases between. The CDR3 consists of 14 residues. Germline CDR1 is SGHRS and CDR2 is YFSETQ. CDR3 in DNA: TGCGCCAGCAGACAACAGCTCTCTACCTACGAGCAGTACTTC. Translating gives CASRQQLSTYEQYF.

In nucleotides, the CDR3 is TGTGCCAGCAGCTTGGAAGGGGCTAGGAACACTGAAGCTTTCTTT. This encodes CASSLEGARNTEAFF. The gene calls are TRBV5-4 and TRBJ1-1; TRBD1 is a possible D gene (5 bases). CDR1 SGHNT and CDR2 YYREEE come from the germline V gene (reference sequence). Trimming stripped 0 bases from V and 1 base from J, with 10 bases between. The CDR3 spans 15 residues.

The V call is TRBV6-4, the J call TRBJ1-5; D is ambiguous. The CDR3 has 16 amino acids. Germline CDR1 MRHNA, CDR2 SNTAGT. V lost 0 bases and J lost 0, with 9 bases in between. CDR3 protein: CASSDSRGYSNQPQHF. DNA for the CDR3: TGTGCCAGCAGTGACTCAAGAGGGTATAGCAATCAGCCCCAGCATTTT.

This chain joins TRBV5-4 and TRBJ2-5; a possible D gene is TRBD2 (5 bases). The CDR3 length is 12 residues. V was shortened by 5 bases and J by 1 base, with 6 bases between the two germline ends. The germline V gene has CDR1 SGHNT and CDR2 YYREEE (reference sequence). The CDR3 region is CASRRGQETQYF. The DNA of the CDR3 is TGTGCCAGCAGACGGGGCCAAGAGACCCAGTACTTC.